This note documents a single T cell receptor beta chain sequence. Its antigen is undetermined. These data come from a study of T cells in localized non-small cell lung cancer. Study findings and constraints: Prolonged overall survival went with higher T cell density in the blood. The highest T cell clonality was in uninvolved adjacent lung, above tumor.

The CDR3 consists of 13 residues. With 3 bases removed from V and 1 base from J, the gap between germline ends came to 6 bases. Germline CDR1 is SGDLS and CDR2 is YYNGEE. Generated by immunoSEQ multiplex PCR, the TCRdb table keeps only in-frame clones and is missing some. The sample has 35,000 to 50,000 clones, roughly 90% seen once. The chain employs TRBV9 and TRBJ2-3, with unresolved D. This specimen consisted of PBMCs, obtained before any cancer treatment. The source of this sequence is a woman aged 40 to 75 with stage II lung adenocarcinoma. CDR3 region: CASSASRTDTQYF. Written as DNA, the CDR3 is TGTGCCAGCAGCGCGTCCCGCACAGATACGCAGTATTTT.